This entry concerns a single TCR beta chain. PCR amplification relied on 60 Vbeta primers (plus 13 Jbeta primers). Profiled with immunoSEQ multiplex PCR; TCRdb holds only in-frame clones, not every one. This sample has under 150,000 clones, with about 84% found just once. This record comes from a study of cytomegalovirus exposure and HLA in healthy donors. This CDR3 is 14 amino acids long. Germline V lookup: CDR1 ENHRY, CDR2 SYGVKD. Trimming removed 10 bases from V and 5 bases from J, with 21 bases in between. The receptor's source is a male donor in good health and CMV-seronegative. V usage is TRBV10-3 and J usage is TRBJ2-7; a possible D gene is TRBD1 (6 bases). The specimen was PBMCs. The CDR3 nucleotides are TGTGCCACGCAACAAAACCGGGACAACCACGAGCAGTACTTC. It specifies CATQQNRDNHEQYF.